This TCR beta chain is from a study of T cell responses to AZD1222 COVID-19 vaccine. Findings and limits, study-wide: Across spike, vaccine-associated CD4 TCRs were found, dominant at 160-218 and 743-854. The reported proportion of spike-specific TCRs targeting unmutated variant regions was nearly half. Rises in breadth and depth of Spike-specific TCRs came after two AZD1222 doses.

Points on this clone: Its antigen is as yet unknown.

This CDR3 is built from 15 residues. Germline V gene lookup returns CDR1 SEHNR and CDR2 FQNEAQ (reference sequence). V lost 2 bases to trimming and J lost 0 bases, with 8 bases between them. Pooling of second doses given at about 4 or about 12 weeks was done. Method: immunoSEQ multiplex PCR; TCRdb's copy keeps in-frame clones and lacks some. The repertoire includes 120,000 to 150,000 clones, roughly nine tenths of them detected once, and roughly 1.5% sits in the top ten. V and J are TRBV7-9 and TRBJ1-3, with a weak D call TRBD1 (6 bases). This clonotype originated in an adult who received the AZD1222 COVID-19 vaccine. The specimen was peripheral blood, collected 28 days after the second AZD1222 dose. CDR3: CASSLRGISGNTIYF. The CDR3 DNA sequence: TGTGCCAGCAGCTTAAGGGGGATCTCTGGAAACACCATATATTTT.